This TCR beta chain appears in the sequencing data of a study of technical replicates of blood from a few donors (dated 2017 in TCRdb). Library method: the immunoSEQ multiplex PCR assay. The clones in this table, taken by TCRdb from immuneACCESS, are in-frame only. Not every clone is retained; where verified, under half of the shortfall comes from an unresolved V gene, and the cause of the rest is unknown. The sample profile shows 87,000 or so clones; approximately 90% of them were found once. The ten top clones hold about 0.27% of the sample. This clone was seen just once. Its antigen is still unknown. No per-base quality is available; no much larger clone lies one base away. The CDR3 holds 16 amino acids from the cysteine to the phenylalanine. Just CDR3 DNA is preserved here, 48 bases in frame from base 1. The junction shows trimming of 0 bases on V and 7 bases on J, and the gene matches do not reach 6 bases of it. CDR1 and CDR2, per the germline V gene, are SGHRS and YFSETQ.

Recombination linked TRBV5-1 to TRBJ1-6, with 8 bases in between that match TRBD1. This TCR was sampled from a human donor in good health. Specimen: T cells isolated from PBMCs. The nucleotide sequence is TGCGCCAGCAGCTTGGGGACAGGGCAGGGGAATTCACCCCTCCACTTT. It is translated as CASSLGTGQGNSPLHF.